The rows below give T cell receptor beta chains drawn from one sample of a study of blood T cell repertoires in COVID-19. Assay used: immunoSEQ multiplex PCR; TCRdb lists only in-frame clones, some missing. The sample records 40,000 or so clones, about 70% being singletons. Specimen: peripheral blood. The source is an older man with acute or convalescent COVID-19. Each CDR3 is given with its conserved first and last residue. The D gene is left open where the match is weak. Some rows mark clone size as missing; the rest say once, few, many or name a class of expanded clone.

v_gene: TRBV7-2
len: 15
j_gene: TRBJ1-2
abundance: NA
d_gene: NA
CDR3aa: CASSPEGPGSGGYTF
CDR3nt: TGTGCCAGCAGCCCCGAGGGCCCGGGAAGTGGTGGCTACACCTTC

v_gene: TRBV7-6
len: 13
j_gene: TRBJ2-7
abundance: NA
d_gene: NA
CDR3aa: CASSSYRSDEQYF
CDR3nt: TGTGCCAGCAGCTCTTACAGGAGCGACGAGCAGTACTTC

v_gene: TRBV6-5
len: 12
j_gene: TRBJ1-1
abundance: once
d_gene: NA
CDR3aa: CASTPRGGEAFF
CDR3nt: TGTGCCAGCACCCCCCGAGGTGGTGAAGCTTTCTTT

v_gene: TRBV19
len: 16
j_gene: TRBJ2-3
abundance: NA
d_gene: TRBD2
CDR3aa: CASSIKASGRTDTQYF
CDR3nt: TGTGCCAGTAGTATTAAGGCTAGCGGGAGGACAGATACGCAGTATTTT

v_gene: TRBV2
len: 12
j_gene: TRBJ1-3
abundance: NA
d_gene: NA
CDR3aa: CASSVRRNTIYF
CDR3nt: TGTGCCAGCAGTGTGAGGAGGAACACCATATATTTT

v_gene: TRBV29-1
len: 16
j_gene: TRBJ2-1
abundance: once
d_gene: NA
CDR3aa: CSAVAGAAGYGNEQFF
CDR3nt: TGCAGCGCCGTTGCTGGGGCGGCCGGTTATGGCAATGAGCAGTTCTTC

v_gene: TRBV4-3
len: 16
j_gene: TRBJ2-3
abundance: NA
d_gene: TRBD2
CDR3aa: CASSQDAGVYTDTQYF
CDR3nt: TGCGCCAGCAGCCAAGATGCGGGAGTCTACACAGATACGCAGTATTTT

v_gene: TRBV5-1
len: 15
j_gene: TRBJ2-5
abundance: NA
d_gene: NA
CDR3aa: CASSGQPARQETQYF
CDR3nt: TGCGCCAGCAGCGGACAGCCGGCCCGCCAAGAGACCCAGTACTTC

v_gene: TRBV14
len: 15
j_gene: TRBJ2-2
abundance: few
d_gene: NA
CDR3aa: CASSQGRRATGELFF
CDR3nt: TGTGCCAGCAGCCAAGGAAGGAGAGCCACCGGGGAGCTGTTTTTT

v_gene: TRBV4-2
len: 13
j_gene: TRBJ2-1
abundance: few
d_gene: NA
CDR3aa: CASSQGERNEQFF
CDR3nt: TGTGCCAGCAGCCAGGGCGAAAGGAATGAGCAGTTCTTC

v_gene: TRBV15
len: 14
j_gene: TRBJ2-7
abundance: NA
d_gene: TRBD2
CDR3aa: CATSREGGRGEQYF
CDR3nt: TGTGCCACCAGCAGAGAGGGCGGGAGAGGCGAGCAGTACTTC

v_gene: TRBV19
len: 14
j_gene: TRBJ2-1
abundance: NA
d_gene: NA
CDR3aa: CASSSSQVYNEQFF
CDR3nt: TGTGCCAGTAGTTCCTCCCAGGTCTACAATGAGCAGTTCTTC

v_gene: TRBV28
len: 13
j_gene: TRBJ1-6
abundance: few
d_gene: NA
CDR3aa: CASFRSGNSPLHF
CDR3nt: TGTGCCAGCTTTAGGTCCGGGAATTCACCCCTCCACTTT

v_gene: TRBV27
len: 12
j_gene: TRBJ2-1
abundance: NA
d_gene: NA
CDR3aa: CASSSTWSEQFF
CDR3nt: TGTGCCAGCAGTTCTACTTGGAGTGAGCAGTTCTTC

v_gene: TRBV4-1
len: 19
j_gene: TRBJ2-4
abundance: NA
d_gene: NA
CDR3aa: CASSLRDTILTLAKNIQYF
CDR3nt: TGCGCCAGCAGCCTCAGGGATACCATCCTAACCTTAGCCAAAAACATTCAGTACTTC

v_gene: TRBV27
len: 13
j_gene: TRBJ2-1
abundance: NA
d_gene: NA
CDR3aa: CASRITVAGEQFF
CDR3nt: TGTGCCAGCAGAATTACGGTTGCGGGGGAGCAGTTCTTC